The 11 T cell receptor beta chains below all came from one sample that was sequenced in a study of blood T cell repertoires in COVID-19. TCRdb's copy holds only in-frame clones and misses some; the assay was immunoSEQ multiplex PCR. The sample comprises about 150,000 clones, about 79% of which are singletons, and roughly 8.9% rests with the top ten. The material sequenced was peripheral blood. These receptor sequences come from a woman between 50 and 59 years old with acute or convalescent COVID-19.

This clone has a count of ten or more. In nucleotides, the CDR3 is TGTGCCAGCAAAAGGGGGACGGGGCTAAATCAGCCCCAGCATTTT. It is translated as CASKRGTGLNQPQHF. This rearrangement joins TRBV6-5 to TRBJ1-5, with D perhaps TRBD1 (6 bases). Germline CDR1 MNHEY, CDR2 SVGAGI. The V end lost 7 bases, the J end lost 4 bases, and 17 bases lay between the germline ends. The CDR3 covers 15 residues.

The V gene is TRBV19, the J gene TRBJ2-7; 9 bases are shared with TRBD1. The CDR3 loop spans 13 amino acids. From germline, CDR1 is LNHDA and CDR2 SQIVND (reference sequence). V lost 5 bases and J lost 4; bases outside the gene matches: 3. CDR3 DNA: TGTGCCAGTAGTGAGGACAGGGGTTACGAGCAGTACTTC. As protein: CASSEDRGYEQYF.

The CDR3 coding sequence is TGTGCCAGCAGCTTTACAGGGTCGACTAACTATGGCTACACCTTC. It specifies CASSFTGSTNYGYTF. The chain has TRBV5-5 and TRBJ1-2; tentatively, D is TRBD1 (6 bases). Germline CDR1 SGHKS, CDR2 YYEKEE (reference sequence). Trimming stripped 2 bases from V and 0 bases from J, with 11 bases between. The CDR3 spans 15 residues. Filled out from reference TRBV5-5 and TRBJ1-2, the complete variable domain reads DAGVTQSPTHLIKTRGQQVTLRCSPISGHKSVSWYQQVLGQGPQFIFQYYEKEERGRGNFPDRFSARQFPNYSSELNVNALLLGDSALYLCASSFTGSTNYGYTFGSGTRLTVV.

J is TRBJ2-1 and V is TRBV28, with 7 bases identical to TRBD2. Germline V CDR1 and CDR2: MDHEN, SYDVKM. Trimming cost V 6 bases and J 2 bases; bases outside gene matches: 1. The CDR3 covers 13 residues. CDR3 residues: CASRLATYNEQFF. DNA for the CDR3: TGTGCCAGCAGACTAGCGACCTACAATGAGCAGTTCTTC.

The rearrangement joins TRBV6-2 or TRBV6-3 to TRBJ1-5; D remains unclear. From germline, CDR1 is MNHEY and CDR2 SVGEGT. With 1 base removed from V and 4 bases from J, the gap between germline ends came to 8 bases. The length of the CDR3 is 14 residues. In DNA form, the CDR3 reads TGTGCCAGCAGTTACTTAGACGGGAATCAGCCCCAGCATTTT. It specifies CASSYLDGNQPQHF.

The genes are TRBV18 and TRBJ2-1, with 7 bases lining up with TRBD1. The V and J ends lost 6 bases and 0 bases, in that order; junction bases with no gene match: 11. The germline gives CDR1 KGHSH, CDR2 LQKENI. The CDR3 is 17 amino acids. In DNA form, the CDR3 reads TGTGCCAGCTCGCTTCCTTTTGGGACAGCCTCCTACAATGAGCAGTTCTTC. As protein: CASSLPFGTASYNEQFF.

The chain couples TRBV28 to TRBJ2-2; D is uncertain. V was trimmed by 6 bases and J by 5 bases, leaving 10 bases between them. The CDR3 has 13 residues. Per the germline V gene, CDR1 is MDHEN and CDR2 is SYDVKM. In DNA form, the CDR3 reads TGTGCCAGCAGAACAACAGATACCGGGGAGCTGTTTTTT. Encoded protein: CASRTTDTGELFF.

The DNA of the CDR3 is TGTGCCAGCAGCGGAACAGGGGAGGATGAAAAACTGTTTTTT. This codes for CASSGTGEDEKLFF. The V gene is TRBV9, the J gene TRBJ1-4; 7 bases are a match to TRBD1. CDR3 length equals 14 residues. V dropped 3 bases and J dropped 6; count of bases not matched to a gene: 5. The germline CDR1 and CDR2 sequences are SGDLS and YYNGEE.

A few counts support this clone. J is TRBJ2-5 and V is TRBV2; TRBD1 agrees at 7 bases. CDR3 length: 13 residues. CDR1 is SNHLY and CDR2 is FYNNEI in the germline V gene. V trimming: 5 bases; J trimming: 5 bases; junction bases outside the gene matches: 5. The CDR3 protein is CASSRQGEETQYF. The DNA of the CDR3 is TGTGCCAGCAGTAGACAGGGTGAGGAGACCCAGTACTTC.

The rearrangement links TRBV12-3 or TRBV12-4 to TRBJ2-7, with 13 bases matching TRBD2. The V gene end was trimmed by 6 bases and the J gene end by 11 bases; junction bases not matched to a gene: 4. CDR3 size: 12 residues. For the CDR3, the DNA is TGTGCCAGCAGACTAGCGGGGGGGACAAAGTACTTC. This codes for CASRLAGGTKYF.

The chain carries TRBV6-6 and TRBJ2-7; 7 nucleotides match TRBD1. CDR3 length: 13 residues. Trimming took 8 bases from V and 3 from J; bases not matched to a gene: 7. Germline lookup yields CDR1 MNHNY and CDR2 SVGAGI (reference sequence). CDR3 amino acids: CASLTGFDYEQYF. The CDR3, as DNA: TGTGCCAGCCTGACAGGGTTCGACTACGAGCAGTACTTC.